These T cell receptor beta chains were read from a single sample in a study of OX40 agonist ivuxolimab in advanced cancers. Sequencing used immunoSEQ multiplex PCR; TCRdb keeps in-frame clones, though not all of them. The sample lists around 91,000 clones, about 91% occurring once. The sample in question was CD4+ or CD8+ T cells sorted from blood, obtained in a trial of the OX40 agonist ivuxolimab. The receptors derive from an adult with an advanced solid tumor such as melanoma, head and neck, liver or kidney cancer. Each CDR3 is given with its conserved first and last residue. The D gene is left open where the match is weak. Clone size is shown for a subset of rows, as once, few, many or a class of expanded clone.

TRBV2,TRBD1,TRBJ1-5,.,CASKPTGGDRGLSQPQHF,TGTGCCAGCAAACCAACAGGGGGGGACAGGGGGCTTAGTCAGCCCCAGCATTTT
TRBV4-1,.,TRBJ1-2,.,CASSPSSPTSGLTYGYTF,TGCGCCAGCAGCCCTTCTTCCCCGACGTCAGGGCTGACCTATGGCTACACCTTC
TRBV28,TRBD2,TRBJ2-2,.,CASTREGTGELFF,TGTGCCAGCACCAGGGAGGGTACCGGGGAGCTGTTTTTT
TRBV11-3,TRBD2,TRBJ2-1,.,CASSLVAGSYNEQFF,TGTGCCAGCAGCTTAGTAGCGGGTTCTTACAATGAGCAGTTCTTC
TRBV4-1,TRBD1,TRBJ1-4,few,CASSPRQGEANEKLFF,TGCGCCAGCAGCCCCCGACAGGGGGAAGCTAATGAAAAACTGTTTTTT
TRBV18,.,TRBJ2-7,.,CASSPPVSSYEQYF,TGTGCCAGCTCACCACCGGTAAGCTCCTACGAGCAGTACTTC
TRBV7-2,.,TRBJ1-5,.,CASSYGSNQPQHF,TGTGCCAGCAGCTATGGTAGCAATCAGCCCCAGCATTTT
TRBV7-8,TRBD2,TRBJ2-3,.,CASSSPGLAGARQVAPDTQYF,TGTGCCAGCAGTTCACCGGGACTAGCGGGGGCGCGCCAGGTGGCCCCAGATACGCAGTATTTT
TRBV29-1,TRBD2,TRBJ2-1,.,CSALAGNNEQFF,TGCAGCGCTCTAGCGGGGAACAATGAGCAGTTCTTC
TRBV7-9,.,TRBJ2-7,.,CASSSRNDWADEQYF,TGTGCCAGCAGCTCAAGAAACGATTGGGCGGACGAGCAGTACTTC
TRBV6-1,.,TRBJ1-2,.,CASTQGPSYGYTF,TGTGCCAGCACCCAGGGACCCAGCTATGGCTACACCTTC
TRBV18,.,TRBJ1-5,.,CASSPLAGDSNQPQHF,TGTGCCAGCTCACCGCTGGCCGGAGATAGCAATCAGCCCCAGCATTTT
TRBV2,TRBD2,TRBJ2-7,.,CASSPSSGRRYEQYF,TGTGCCAGCAGCCCCTCAAGCGGGAGGCGCTACGAGCAGTACTTC
TRBV6-1,TRBD1,TRBJ1-2,.,CASRGHDRAVRYTF,TGTGCCAGCAGGGGGCACGACAGGGCGGTTCGCTACACCTTC
TRBV9,TRBD1,TRBJ2-7,.,CASSVGTGGIYEQYF,TGTGCCAGCAGCGTAGGGACAGGGGGCATCTACGAGCAGTACTTC
TRBV19,.,TRBJ2-1,.,CASSIGWGPDPDNEQFF,TGTGCCAGTAGTATAGGGTGGGGGCCCGACCCCGACAATGAGCAGTTCTTC
TRBV15,TRBD2,TRBJ2-3,.,CATYASRGSTDTQYF,TGTGCCACCTACGCCTCGCGGGGGAGCACAGATACGCAGTATTTT
TRBV6-1,.,TRBJ1-6,.,CASREDSPLHF,TGTGCCAGCAGGGAGGATTCACCCCTCCACTTT
TRBV18,.,TRBJ1-2,.,CASSPTGNYGYTF,TGTGCCAGCTCCCCTACGGGGAACTATGGCTACACCTTC
TRBV5-1,TRBD2,TRBJ2-5,.,CASSTPSGGHLQETQYF,TGCGCCAGCAGCACCCCTAGCGGGGGACACCTCCAAGAGACCCAGTACTTC
TRBV7-6,.,TRBJ2-2,.,CASSPMGQVLAGELFF,TGTGCCAGCAGCCCAATGGGGCAGGTTCTGGCCGGGGAGCTGTTTTTT
TRBV7-2,.,TRBJ1-2,.,CASSLVGTTNYGYTF,TGTGCCAGCAGCTTAGTTGGTACCACTAACTATGGCTACACCTTC
TRBV7-9,.,TRBJ2-3,once,CASSLVIGASTDTQYF,TGTGCCAGCAGCCTTGTAATTGGGGCTAGCACAGATACGCAGTATTTT
TRBV10-1,.,TRBJ1-4,few,CASSDGGAPNEKLFF,TGCGCCAGCAGTGATGGCGGGGCCCCGAATGAAAAACTGTTTTTT
TRBV18,.,TRBJ1-3,.,CASSPSLFGNTIYF,TGTGCCAGCTCTCCTAGTTTATTCGGAAACACCATATATTTT
TRBV28,.,TRBJ2-5,.,CASSFGARRPETQYF,TGTGCCAGCAGTTTTGGAGCAAGAAGGCCAGAGACCCAGTACTTC
TRBV29-1,TRBD1,TRBJ2-7,.,CSVEVGGQFFEQYF,TGCAGCGTTGAAGTAGGGGGACAGTTTTTTGAGCAGTACTTC
TRBV11-1,.,TRBJ1-1,.,CASSPIPGWEAFF,TGTGCCAGCAGCCCTATCCCCGGGTGGGAAGCTTTCTTT
TRBV2,.,TRBJ2-2,.,CASSETNTGELFF,TGTGCCAGCAGTGAAACTAACACCGGGGAGCTGTTTTTT
TRBV30,.,TRBJ1-1,.,CAWDWTANTEAFF,TGTGCCTGGGACTGGACGGCAAACACTGAAGCTTTCTTT
TRBV19,TRBD2,TRBJ2-7,.,CASRIVAGGSEQYF,TGTGCCAGTAGAATTGTAGCGGGAGGCTCTGAGCAGTACTTC
TRBV7-3,.,TRBJ1-1,once,CASSLTRGVGTEAFF,TGTGCCAGCAGCTTAACACGTGGGGTCGGCACTGAAGCTTTCTTT
TRBV5-1,.,TRBJ1-4,.,CASSYGTLTNEKLFF,TGCGCCAGCAGTTACGGGACACTTACTAATGAAAAACTGTTTTTT
TRBV14,.,TRBJ2-1,.,CASSPTHRVNEQFF,TGTGCCAGCAGCCCAACTCACAGGGTGAATGAGCAGTTCTTC